The next 29 T cell receptor beta chains were all read from a single sample in a study of control samples from healthy donors and cancer patients. The data were produced by immunoSEQ multiplex PCR, yet TCRdb's version contains in-frame clones alone and is incomplete. This sample carries over 85,000 clones, 85% to 90% of them seen once, and the ten largest clones take around 3.5%. The sample comprised PBMCs. The source of these receptors is a woman aged 55-69 years with lung cancer.

The chain uses TRBV25-1 and TRBJ2-6; the D gene is possibly TRBD2 (5 bases). The CDR3 is 14 amino acids. V was pared by 3 bases and J by 2 bases, with 5 bases between. Germline CDR1 is MGHDK and CDR2 is SYGVNS. The CDR3 nucleotides read TGTGCCAGCAGTGACGGGGCTGGGGCCAACGTCCTGACTTTC. Translation: CASSDGAGANVLTF. Using reference TRBV25-1 and TRBJ2-6 for the parts outside the CDR3, the full variable domain is EADIYQTPRYLVIGTGKKITLECSQTMGHDKMYWYQQDPGMELHLIHYSYGVNSTEKGDLSSESTVSRIRTEHFPLTLESARPSHTSQYLCASSDGAGANVLTFGAGSRLTVL.

This clone was observed a handful of times. J is TRBJ1-5 and V is TRBV6-6, with 7 bases lining up with TRBD1. Trimming at V came to 6 bases and at J to 7 bases, leaving 9 bases not matched to a gene. This CDR3 has 14 amino acids. Per germline, CDR1 MNHNY and CDR2 SVGAGI (reference sequence). The CDR3 reads CASSLDRVNQPQHF. As DNA, the CDR3 is TGTGCCAGCAGCTTAGACAGGGTTAACCAGCCCCAGCATTTT.

For the CDR3, the DNA is TGTGCCAGCAGCGTAGGACAGGGTGGTTACAATTCACCCCTCCACTTT. As protein: CASSVGQGGYNSPLHF. The rearrangement uses TRBV9 and TRBJ1-6; TRBD1 matches 7 bases. The CDR3 has 16 amino acids. Germline-derived CDR1 and CDR2 are SGDLS and YYNGEE. V shed 0 bases, J shed 7 bases, and the junction held 7 bases outside the gene matches.

V and J are TRBV4-2 and TRBJ2-7, with D possibly being TRBD1 or TRBD2 (5 bases each). Germline V gives CDR1 LGHNA, CDR2 YNFKEQ. Trimming left V 0 bases short and J 0 bases short, with 9 bases between. The CDR3 runs to 15 residues. The CDR3 DNA follows: TGTGCCAGCAGCCAAGACAAGGGGAGCTCCTACGAGCAGTACTTC. Translation gives CASSQDKGSSYEQYF.

The chain uses TRBV4-2 and TRBJ1-5; D is ambiguous. Looked up from germline, CDR1 is LGHNA and CDR2 is YNFKEQ. The CDR3 length is 14 residues. V was pared by 0 bases and J by 5 bases, with 8 bases between. CDR3 loop: CASSQERFDQPQHF. The CDR3 DNA sequence: TGTGCCAGCAGCCAAGAAAGATTCGATCAGCCCCAGCATTTT.

The chain carries TRBV19 and TRBJ1-2, with 9 bases that match TRBD1. The CDR3 loop spans 17 amino acids. CDR1 is LNHDA, CDR2 SQIVND, per germline (reference sequence). V was pared by 1 base and J by 2 bases, with 8 bases of the junction left unmatched. The CDR3 loop reads CASSIAQRTGENYGYTF. CDR3 coding DNA: TGTGCCAGTAGTATAGCCCAGAGGACAGGGGAAAACTATGGCTACACCTTC.

The chain carries TRBV7-3 and TRBJ1-1; D is uncertain. There are 15 residues in the CDR3. V was clipped by 5 bases and J by 2 bases, with 15 bases between them. Germline V CDR1 and CDR2: SGHTA, FQGTGA. CDR3 sequence: CASSRREHENTEAFF. CDR3 coding DNA: TGTGCCAGCAGCAGGCGGGAACATGAAAACACTGAAGCTTTCTTT.

The genes are TRBV27 and TRBJ1-1; 7 bases line up with TRBD1. CDR1 MNHEY and CDR2 SMNVEV come from the germline V gene (reference sequence). This CDR3 is 16 amino acids long. Losses at the gene ends were 3 bases for V and 0 bases for J; bases not matched to a gene: 7. CDR3 residues: CASSFATGQLNTEAFF. CDR3 nucleotides: TGTGCCAGCAGTTTTGCCACGGGACAGCTGAACACTGAAGCTTTCTTT.

This sequence joins TRBV9 and TRBJ2-5; TRBD2 matches at 7 bases. This CDR3 contains 16 residues. V trimming: 4 bases; J trimming: 4 bases; junction bases outside the gene matches: 13. In germline, CDR1 is SGDLS, CDR2 YYNGEE. The DNA of the CDR3 is TGTGCCAGCAGCCAAGTAGCTGACGGGAGGTCAGAGACCCAGTACTTC. Its translation is CASSQVADGRSETQYF.

The V call is TRBV5-1, the J call TRBJ1-4; D is unresolved. The V end was cut by 2 bases, the J end by 4 bases, with 9 bases between. The CDR3 contains 14 residues. CDR1 is SGHRS, CDR2 YFSETQ, per germline. CDR3 sequence reads: CASSLSGVNEKLFF. In DNA, the CDR3 is TGCGCCAGCAGCTTATCCGGGGTTAATGAAAAACTGTTTTTT.

The gene calls are TRBV19 and TRBJ1-1; TRBD1 might be the D (6 bases). This CDR3 is built from 14 residues. The V gene lost 5 bases and the J gene lost 3 bases, with 13 bases spanning the gap. Germline CDR1 LNHDA, CDR2 SQIVND (reference sequence). The DNA of the CDR3 is TGTGCCAGTAGTCCCCAGCGGGGGCACACTGAAGCTTTCTTT. Translated, it gives CASSPQRGHTEAFF.

This clone was seen a single time. The V gene is TRBV6-5, the J gene TRBJ2-6; TRBD1 or TRBD2 may be the D gene (5 bases each). The CDR3 length is 15 residues. The V end lost 8 bases, the J end lost 2 bases, and 13 bases lay between the germline ends. CDR1 and CDR2 (germline): MNHEY, SVGAGI. This chain's CDR3 is CASRDGAAGANVLTF. Here the CDR3 DNA reads TGTGCCAGCCGGGACGGGGCGGCTGGGGCCAACGTCCTGACTTTC.

The J gene is TRBJ2-3, the V gene TRBV6-5; 12 bases fit TRBD2. Unmatched junction bases numbered 9, after V lost 8 bases and J lost 6 bases. CDR1 is MNHEY and CDR2 is SVGAGI in the germline V gene. The CDR3 length is 15 residues. The CDR3, as DNA: TGTGCCAGCGGGAGACTAGCGGGAGCCGGGGATACGCAGTATTTT. Translation gives CASGRLAGAGDTQYF.

This chain uses TRBV2 with TRBJ1-2; TRBD1 is a possible D gene (6 bases). Germline CDR1 SNHLY, CDR2 FYNNEI. V was cut by 5 bases and J by 6 bases, with 16 bases left in between. The CDR3 sequence is 14 residues long. CDR3 nucleotides: TGTGCCAGCAGTAGCACGCTCAGGGGTAATGGCTACACCTTC. This encodes CASSSTLRGNGYTF.

The V gene is TRBV9, the J gene TRBJ2-3; D could derive from TRBD1 or TRBD2 (5 bases each). Trimming took 1 base from V and 6 from J, leaving 9 bases between them. The CDR3 sequence is 13 residues long. Germline V gene lookup returns CDR1 SGDLS and CDR2 YYNGEE. The CDR3 protein is CASSVSGRDTQYF. CDR3 nucleotide sequence: TGTGCCAGCAGCGTATCGGGGCGGGATACGCAGTATTTT.

The chain couples TRBV10-2 to TRBJ2-3; TRBD2 matches 8 bases. Germline CDR1 WSHSY, CDR2 SAAADI. The CDR3 extends over 15 amino acids. Unmatched junction bases numbered 7, after V lost 4 bases and J lost 4 bases. CDR3 sequence: CASSGVAGTADTQYF. The CDR3 bases are TGCGCCAGCAGTGGGGTAGCGGGGACGGCAGATACGCAGTATTTT.

This chain joins TRBV4-3 and TRBJ1-1; D is unclear. Germline loops: CDR1 LGHNA, CDR2 YSLEER. V dropped 0 bases and J dropped 6 bases, with 8 bases sitting between them. The CDR3 spans 13 residues. Here the CDR3 DNA reads TGCGCCAGCAGCCAAGAAGACGGGTCTGAAGCTTTCTTT. This gives the protein CASSQEDGSEAFF.

The chain couples TRBV7-3 to TRBJ2-2; 11 bases map to TRBD2. The germline gives CDR1 SGHTA, CDR2 FQGTGA. This CDR3 has 19 amino acids. J was trimmed by 7 bases and V by 1 base; bases with no gene match: 14. The CDR3 DNA is TGTGCCAGCAGCTTAAGGGGACCCCCTCTAGCGGGGGGCGGCGGGGAGCTGTTTTTT. Its translation is CASSLRGPPLAGGGGELFF.

The V gene is TRBV19, the J gene TRBJ1-1; D uncertain. The ends were cut back, 6 bases at V and 4 bases at J, with 12 bases in the middle. This CDR3 has 13 amino acids. CDR1 and CDR2 from the germline V gene are LNHDA and SQIVND (reference sequence). The CDR3 is CASSVRRGTEAFF. As DNA, the CDR3 is TGTGCCAGTAGCGTGAGACGGGGCACTGAAGCTTTCTTT.

The CDR3 region is CASGDRAYEQYF. CDR3 in DNA: TGTGCCAGCGGAGACCGGGCCTACGAGCAGTACTTC. This chain joins TRBV18 and TRBJ2-7, with D uncertain. The CDR3 length is 12 residues. Trimming shortened V by 8 bases and J by 2 bases, and 10 bases separated the two germline ends. Germline-derived CDR1 and CDR2 are KGHSH and LQKENI.

V usage is TRBV9 and J usage is TRBJ1-1; 11 bases are a match to TRBD1. The CDR3 spans 21 residues. J was trimmed by 3 bases and V by 0 bases; bases with no gene match: 19. The germline CDR1 and CDR2 sequences are SGDLS and YYNGEE. The CDR3 DNA is TGTGCCAGCAGCGTAGGCGTCCGGGACAGGGGGGATCGATGGATTTACACTGAAGCTTTCTTT. The encoded protein is CASSVGVRDRGDRWIYTEAFF.

The genes are TRBV5-6 and TRBJ1-2, with a possible D match to TRBD1 (5 bases). The V end lost 3 bases, the J end lost 7 bases, and 19 bases lay between the germline ends. Germline CDR1 reads SGHDT; CDR2 reads YYEEEE. The CDR3 consists of 15 residues. The CDR3 nucleotides read TGTGCCAGCAGCTGGGCGCCTCAGGGAACGGGTGGCTACACCTTC. Its translation: CASSWAPQGTGGYTF.

This clone was seen just once. The J gene is TRBJ2-1, the V gene TRBV2; no definite D call. Germline CDR1 and CDR2: SNHLY and FYNNEI. The germline V and J ends were trimmed by 5 bases and 10 bases, with 12 bases remaining between them. CDR3 size: 12 residues. In DNA, the CDR3 is TGTGCCAGCAGTTCAGTGGTCGAGGAGCAGTTCTTC. Its protein is CASSSVVEEQFF.

The J gene is TRBJ2-5, the V gene TRBV2; possible D gene TRBD1, 5 bases. Germline V lookup: CDR1 SNHLY, CDR2 FYNNEI. The V end was cut by 0 bases, the J end by 1 base, with 9 bases between. The CDR3 is 15 amino acids. The CDR3 DNA follows: TGTGCCAGCAGTGAAGCTTGGCAGGGCCAAGAGACCCAGTACTTC. This translates into CASSEAWQGQETQYF.

The CDR3 region has the DNA TGTGCCAGCACAGTGCTGAACTATGGCTACACCTTC. This encodes CASTVLNYGYTF. This chain links TRBV6-6 with TRBJ1-2; no clear D. This CDR3 is built from 12 residues. V lost 7 bases and J 2 bases, leaving 8 bases between the germline ends. The germline V gene has CDR1 MNHNY and CDR2 SVGAGI (reference sequence).

The chain links TRBV7-9 to TRBJ2-5, with 7 nucleotides matching TRBD2. The germline CDR1 and CDR2 sequences are SEHNR and FQNEAQ (reference sequence). With V trimmed by 1 base and J by 10 bases, 0 bases remained unmatched. This CDR3 has 11 amino acids. The CDR3 loop is CASSLERDQYF. Here the CDR3 DNA reads TGTGCCAGCAGCTTAGAGCGGGACCAGTACTTC.

V usage is TRBV10-3 and J usage is TRBJ2-1, with D unclear. Trimming left V 2 bases short and J 6 bases short, with 23 bases between. The CDR3 extends over 18 amino acids. Germline V gene lookup returns CDR1 ENHRY and CDR2 SYGVKD. The CDR3: CAISEGPLTPKSTNEQFF. For the CDR3, the DNA is TGTGCCATCAGTGAGGGACCGTTAACCCCGAAGTCGACCAATGAGCAGTTCTTC.

This clone has only a few counts. The chain is built from TRBV6-5 and TRBJ1-6; D perhaps matches TRBD1 (6 bases). Trimming cost V 5 bases and J 10 bases, with 12 bases left between them. Per the germline V gene, CDR1 is MNHEY and CDR2 is SVGAGI. The CDR3 is 13 residues long. Here the CDR3 reads CASSPGVGSPLHF. The CDR3 DNA follows: TGTGCCAGCAGTCCAGGGGTTGGGTCACCCCTCCACTTT.

This clone was seen a handful of times. CDR3: CASSVKPSGTGYGYTF. The CDR3 coding sequence is TGTGCCAGCAGCGTTAAACCTTCGGGGACAGGGTACGGCTACACCTTC. The chain has TRBV9 and TRBJ1-2; TRBD1 aligns across 9 bases. From germline, CDR1 is SGDLS and CDR2 YYNGEE. The CDR3 is made up of 16 amino acids. V lost 2 bases to trimming and J lost 8 bases; unmatched junction nucleotides: 13.